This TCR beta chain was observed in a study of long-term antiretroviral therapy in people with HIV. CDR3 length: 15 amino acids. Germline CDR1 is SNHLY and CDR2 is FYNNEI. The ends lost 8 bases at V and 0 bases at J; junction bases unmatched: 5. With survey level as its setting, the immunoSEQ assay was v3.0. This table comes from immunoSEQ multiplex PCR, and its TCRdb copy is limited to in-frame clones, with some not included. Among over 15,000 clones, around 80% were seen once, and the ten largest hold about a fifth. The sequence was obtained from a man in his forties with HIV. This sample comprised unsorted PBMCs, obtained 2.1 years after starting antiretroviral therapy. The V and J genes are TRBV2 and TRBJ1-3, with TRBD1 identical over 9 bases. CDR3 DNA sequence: TGTGCCAGCGAGGGACAGGGAGACTCTGGAAACACCATATATTTT. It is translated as CASEGQGDSGNTIYF.